Given below is one TCR beta chain in context. Antigen unknown. The data belong to a study of shared clonotypes between healthy human individuals. Study background: There were three CD4 naive, three CD4 memory, two CD8 naive and one CD8 memory plates per donor. Study results and limitations: The expectation was that sequencing depth would affect clonotype sharing among donors. The naive CD4 repertoires of several donors were compared, and roughly 5% of clonotypes were shared.

CDR1 is SNHLY and CDR2 is FYNNEI in the germline V gene. The CDR3 consists of 14 residues. Unmatched junction bases numbered 5, after V lost 5 bases and J lost 6 bases. Study processing details: Junction-only sequences without quality scores were provided by ImmunoSEQ, so filtering was different. Sequenced by immunoSEQ multiplex PCR; TCRdb stores in-frame clones only, minus some. V, J and clone size are those of that table, while D and trimming were read from the DNA. In the table there are about 1 million clones, around 76% of which are singletons. Sequencing input: memory CD4+ T cells sorted from blood. Sample subset: CD45RA-negative fraction. The origin of this receptor is a man aged 18 to 35 in good health. The chain couples TRBV2 to TRBJ2-5; 11 nucleotides match TRBD2. The CDR3 region has the DNA TGTGCCAGCAGTTATAGCGGGGGGGAGCAGACCCAGTACTTC. As protein: CASSYSGGEQTQYF.